This T cell receptor beta chain appears in the sequencing data of a study of tumor-infiltrating lymphocytes in glioblastoma multiforme. Trimming left V 2 bases short and J 5 bases short, with 8 bases between. Germline V gene data show CDR1 as SGHDT and CDR2 as YYEEEE. This CDR3 comprises 13 residues. Three nested ARM-PCR rounds with V-beta and C-beta primers built TCRB libraries. No unique molecular identifiers were described for these TCRB libraries. Using its own MiXCR run on the multiplex PCR reads, TCRdb lists one record per CDR3 protein. The data hold about 15,000 distinct CDR3 sequences, with 60% to 75% observed a single time. This clonotype was observed once.

This receptor was obtained from a male donor with glioblastoma. Material for sequencing was brain tumor tissue. This chain uses TRBV5-6 with TRBJ2-1; D gene uncertain. CDR3 coding DNA: TGTGCCAGCAGCTTATGGGTCAACAATGAGCAGTTCTTC. Amino acid sequence: CASSLWVNNEQFF.